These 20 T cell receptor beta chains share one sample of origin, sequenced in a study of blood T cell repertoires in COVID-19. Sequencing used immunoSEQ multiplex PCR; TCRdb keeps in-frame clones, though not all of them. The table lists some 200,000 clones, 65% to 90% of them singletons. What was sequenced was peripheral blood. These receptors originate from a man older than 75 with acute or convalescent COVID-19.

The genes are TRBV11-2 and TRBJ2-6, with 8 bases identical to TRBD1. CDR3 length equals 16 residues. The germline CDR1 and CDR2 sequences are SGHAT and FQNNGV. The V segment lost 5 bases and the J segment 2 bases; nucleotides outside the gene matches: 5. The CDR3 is CASSGNRGTGANVLTF. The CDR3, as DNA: TGTGCCAGCAGCGGAAACAGGGGGACTGGGGCCAACGTCCTGACTTTC. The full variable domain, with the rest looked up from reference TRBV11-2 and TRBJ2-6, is EAGVAQSPRYKIIEKRQSVAFWCNPISGHATLYWYQQILGQGPKLLIQFQNNGVVDDSQLPKDRFSAERLKGVDSTLKIQPAKLEDSAVYLCASSGNRGTGANVLTFGAGSRLTVL.

CDR3 region: CATSRDRQGQETQYF. CDR3 bases: TGTGCCACCAGCAGAGATCGACAGGGACAAGAGACCCAGTACTTC. The chain joins TRBV15 to TRBJ2-5; 7 bases match TRBD1. Per the germline V gene, CDR1 is LNHNV and CDR2 is YYDKDF (reference sequence). This CDR3 is 15 amino acids long. Germline trimming cut 0 bases from V and 2 bases from J; bases unmatched to any gene: 3. The complete variable domain, with remaining parts taken from reference TRBV15 and TRBJ2-5, reads DAMVIQNPRYQVTQFGKPVTLSCSQTLNHNVMYWYQQKSSQAPKLLFHYYDKDFNNEADTPDNFQSRRPNTSFCFLDIRSPGLGDTAMYLCATSRDRQGQETQYFGPGTRLLVL.

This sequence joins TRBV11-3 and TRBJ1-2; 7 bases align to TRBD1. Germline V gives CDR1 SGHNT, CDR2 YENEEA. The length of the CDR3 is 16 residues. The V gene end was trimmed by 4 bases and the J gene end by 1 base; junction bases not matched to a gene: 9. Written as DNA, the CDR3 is TGTGCCAGCAGCTCAGATACAGGGGACGATAACTATGGCTACACCTTC. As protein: CASSSDTGDDNYGYTF. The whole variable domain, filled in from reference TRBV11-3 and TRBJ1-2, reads EAGVVQSPRYKIIEKKQPVAFWCNPISGHNTLYWYLQNLGQGPELLIRYENEEAVDDSQLPKDRFSAERLKGVDSTLKIQPAELGDSAVYLCASSSDTGDDNYGYTFGSGTRLTVV.

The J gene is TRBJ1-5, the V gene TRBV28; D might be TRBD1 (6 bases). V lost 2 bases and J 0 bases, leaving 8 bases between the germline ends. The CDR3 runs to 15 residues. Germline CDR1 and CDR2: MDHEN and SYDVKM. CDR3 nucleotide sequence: TGTGCCAGCAGTTTAGGACAGATTAGCAATCAGCCCCAGCATTTT. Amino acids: CASSLGQISNQPQHF.

For the CDR3, the DNA is TGTGCCAGCAGCTTAAACGGGAATTACGAGCAGTACGTC. It encodes CASSLNGNYEQYV. The rearrangement uses TRBV7-2 and TRBJ2-7; a possible D gene is TRBD2 (5 bases). Looked up from germline, CDR1 is SGHTA and CDR2 is FQGNSA. Trimming took off 2 bases at V and 4 bases at J, with 9 bases between the two ends. The CDR3 spans 13 residues.

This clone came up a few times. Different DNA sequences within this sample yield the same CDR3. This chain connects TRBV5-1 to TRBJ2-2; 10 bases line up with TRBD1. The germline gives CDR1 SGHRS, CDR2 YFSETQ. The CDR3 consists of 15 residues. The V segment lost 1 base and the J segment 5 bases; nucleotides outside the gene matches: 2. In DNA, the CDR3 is TGCGCCAGCAGCTTGCGGGACAGGGGTACCGGGGAGCTGTTTTTT. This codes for CASSLRDRGTGELFF.

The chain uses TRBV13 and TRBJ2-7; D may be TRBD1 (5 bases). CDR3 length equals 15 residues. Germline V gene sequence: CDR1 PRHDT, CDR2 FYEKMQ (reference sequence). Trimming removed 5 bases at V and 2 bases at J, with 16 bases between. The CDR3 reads CASSPRSRAAYEQYV. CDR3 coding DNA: TGTGCCAGCAGCCCCAGGAGCAGGGCCGCCTACGAGCAGTACGTC.

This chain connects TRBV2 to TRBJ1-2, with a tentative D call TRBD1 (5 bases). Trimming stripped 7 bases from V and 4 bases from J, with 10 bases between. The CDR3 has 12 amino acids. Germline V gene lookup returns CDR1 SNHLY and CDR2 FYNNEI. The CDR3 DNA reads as TGTGCCAGCAATATAGGGGTCTATGGCTACACCTTC. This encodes CASNIGVYGYTF.

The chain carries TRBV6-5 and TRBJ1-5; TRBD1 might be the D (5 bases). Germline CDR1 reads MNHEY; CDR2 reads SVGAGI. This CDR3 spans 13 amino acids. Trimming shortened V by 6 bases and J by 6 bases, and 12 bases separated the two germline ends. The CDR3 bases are TGTGCCAGCAGCCCGAGGGGAGGTCAGCCCCAGCATTTT. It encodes CASSPRGGQPQHF.

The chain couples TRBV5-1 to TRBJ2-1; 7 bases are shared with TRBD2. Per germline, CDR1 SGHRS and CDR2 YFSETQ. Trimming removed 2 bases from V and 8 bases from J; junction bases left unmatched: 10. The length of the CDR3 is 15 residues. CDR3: CASSFRDYHVDEQFF. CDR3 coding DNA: TGCGCCAGCAGCTTCCGGGACTATCACGTCGATGAGCAGTTCTTC.

CDR3 sequence (DNA): TGTGCCAGCAACCCGGGATCGAACACCGGGGAGCTGTTTTTT. As protein: CASNPGSNTGELFF. V and J are TRBV27 and TRBJ2-2, with D maybe TRBD2 (5 bases). Trimming stripped 7 bases from V and 0 bases from J, with 9 bases between. The germline V gene encodes CDR1 MNHEY and CDR2 SMNVEV (reference sequence). The CDR3 extends over 14 amino acids.

The CDR3 here is CASSPNEGQRRETQYF. CDR3 DNA: TGTGCCAGCTCACCAAATGAGGGACAGAGGAGAGAGACCCAGTACTTC. The rearrangement uses TRBV18 and TRBJ2-5; TRBD1 agrees at 7 bases. The CDR3 runs 16 residues. V gave up 2 bases and J gave up 4 bases; unmatched junction bases: 10. Germline CDR1 reads KGHSH; CDR2 reads LQKENI.

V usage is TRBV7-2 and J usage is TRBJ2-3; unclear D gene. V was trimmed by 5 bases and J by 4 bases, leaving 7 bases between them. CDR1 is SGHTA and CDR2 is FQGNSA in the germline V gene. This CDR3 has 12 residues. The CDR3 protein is CASSTQADTQYF. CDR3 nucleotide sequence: TGTGCCAGCAGCACGCAGGCAGATACGCAGTATTTT.

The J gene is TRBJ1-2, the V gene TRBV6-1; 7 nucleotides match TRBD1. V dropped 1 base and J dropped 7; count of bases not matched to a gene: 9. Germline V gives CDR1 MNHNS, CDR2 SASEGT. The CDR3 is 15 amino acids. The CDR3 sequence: CASSEVDRDRVGYTF. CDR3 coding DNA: TGTGCCAGCAGTGAAGTGGATCGAGACAGGGTTGGCTACACCTTC.

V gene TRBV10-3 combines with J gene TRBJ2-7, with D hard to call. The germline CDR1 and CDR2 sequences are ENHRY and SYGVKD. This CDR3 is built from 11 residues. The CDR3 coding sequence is TGTCTCAACAGTTGGCCCTACGAGCAGTACGTC. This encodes CLNSWPYEQYV.

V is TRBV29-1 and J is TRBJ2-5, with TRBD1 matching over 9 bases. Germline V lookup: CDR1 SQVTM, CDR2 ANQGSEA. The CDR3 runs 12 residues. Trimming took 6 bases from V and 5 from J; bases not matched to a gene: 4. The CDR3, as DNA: TGCAGCGTAGGGACAGGGCAGGAGACCCAGTACTTC. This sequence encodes CSVGTGQETQYF. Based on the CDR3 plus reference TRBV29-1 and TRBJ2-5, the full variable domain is SAVISQKPSRDICQRGTSLTIQCQVDSQVTMMFWYRQQPGQSLTLIATANQGSEATYESGFVIDKFPISRPNLTFSTLTVSNMSPEDSSIYLCSVGTGQETQYFGPGTRLLVL.

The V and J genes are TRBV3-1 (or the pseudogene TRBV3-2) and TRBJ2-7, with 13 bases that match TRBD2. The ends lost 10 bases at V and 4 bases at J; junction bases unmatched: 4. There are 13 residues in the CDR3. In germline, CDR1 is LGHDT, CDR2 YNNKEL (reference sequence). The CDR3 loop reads CATGLAGLYEQYF. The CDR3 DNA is TGTGCCACGGGACTAGCGGGACTTTACGAGCAGTACTTC.

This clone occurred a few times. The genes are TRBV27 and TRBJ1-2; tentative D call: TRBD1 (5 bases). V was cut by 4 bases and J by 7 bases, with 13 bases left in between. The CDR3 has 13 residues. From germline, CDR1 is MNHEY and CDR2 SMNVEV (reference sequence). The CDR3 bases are TGTGCCAGCAGTTCACTATCGACAGTTGGCTACACCTTC. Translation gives CASSSLSTVGYTF.

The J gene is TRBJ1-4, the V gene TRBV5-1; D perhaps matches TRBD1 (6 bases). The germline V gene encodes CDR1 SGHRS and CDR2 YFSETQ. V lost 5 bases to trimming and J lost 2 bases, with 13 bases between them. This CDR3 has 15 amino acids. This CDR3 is CASRFTGLTNEKLFF. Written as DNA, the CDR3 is TGCGCCAGCAGATTTACAGGGCTGACTAATGAAAAACTGTTTTTT.

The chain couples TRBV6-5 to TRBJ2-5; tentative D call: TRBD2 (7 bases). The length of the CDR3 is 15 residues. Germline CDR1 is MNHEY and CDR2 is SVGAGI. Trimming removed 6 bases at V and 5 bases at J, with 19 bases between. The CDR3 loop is CASRPTGGLAETQYF. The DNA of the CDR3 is TGTGCCAGCAGGCCTACCGGGGGGCTAGCGGAGACCCAGTACTTC.